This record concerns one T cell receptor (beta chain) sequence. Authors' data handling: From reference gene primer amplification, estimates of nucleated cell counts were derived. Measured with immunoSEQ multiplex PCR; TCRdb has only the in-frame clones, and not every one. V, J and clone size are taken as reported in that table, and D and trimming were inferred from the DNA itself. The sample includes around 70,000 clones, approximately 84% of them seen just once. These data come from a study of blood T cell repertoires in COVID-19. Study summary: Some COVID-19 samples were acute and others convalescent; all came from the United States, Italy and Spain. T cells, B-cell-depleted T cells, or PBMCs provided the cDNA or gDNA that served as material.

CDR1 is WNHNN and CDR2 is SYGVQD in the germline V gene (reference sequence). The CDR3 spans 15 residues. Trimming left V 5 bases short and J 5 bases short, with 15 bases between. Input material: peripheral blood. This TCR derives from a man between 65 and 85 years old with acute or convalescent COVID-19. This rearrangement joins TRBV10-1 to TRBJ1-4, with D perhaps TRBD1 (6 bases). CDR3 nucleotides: TGCGCCAGCAGTCGTACAGGGTCGGGCAATGAAAAACTGTTTTTT. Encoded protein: CASSRTGSGNEKLFF.